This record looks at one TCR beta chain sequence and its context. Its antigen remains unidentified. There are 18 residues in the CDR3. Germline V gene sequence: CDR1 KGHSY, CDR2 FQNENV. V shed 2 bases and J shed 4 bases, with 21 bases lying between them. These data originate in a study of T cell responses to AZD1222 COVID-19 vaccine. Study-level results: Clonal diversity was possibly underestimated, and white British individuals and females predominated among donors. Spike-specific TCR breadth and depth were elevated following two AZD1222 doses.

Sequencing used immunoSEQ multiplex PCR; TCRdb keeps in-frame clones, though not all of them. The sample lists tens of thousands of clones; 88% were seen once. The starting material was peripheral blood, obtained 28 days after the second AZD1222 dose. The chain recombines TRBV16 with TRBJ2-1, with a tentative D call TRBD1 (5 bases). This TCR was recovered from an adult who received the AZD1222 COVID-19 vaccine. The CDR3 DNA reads TGTGCCAGCAGCCAAATTTTTAGTTCGACAGTTGCATACAATGAGCAGTTCTTC. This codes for CASSQIFSSTVAYNEQFF.